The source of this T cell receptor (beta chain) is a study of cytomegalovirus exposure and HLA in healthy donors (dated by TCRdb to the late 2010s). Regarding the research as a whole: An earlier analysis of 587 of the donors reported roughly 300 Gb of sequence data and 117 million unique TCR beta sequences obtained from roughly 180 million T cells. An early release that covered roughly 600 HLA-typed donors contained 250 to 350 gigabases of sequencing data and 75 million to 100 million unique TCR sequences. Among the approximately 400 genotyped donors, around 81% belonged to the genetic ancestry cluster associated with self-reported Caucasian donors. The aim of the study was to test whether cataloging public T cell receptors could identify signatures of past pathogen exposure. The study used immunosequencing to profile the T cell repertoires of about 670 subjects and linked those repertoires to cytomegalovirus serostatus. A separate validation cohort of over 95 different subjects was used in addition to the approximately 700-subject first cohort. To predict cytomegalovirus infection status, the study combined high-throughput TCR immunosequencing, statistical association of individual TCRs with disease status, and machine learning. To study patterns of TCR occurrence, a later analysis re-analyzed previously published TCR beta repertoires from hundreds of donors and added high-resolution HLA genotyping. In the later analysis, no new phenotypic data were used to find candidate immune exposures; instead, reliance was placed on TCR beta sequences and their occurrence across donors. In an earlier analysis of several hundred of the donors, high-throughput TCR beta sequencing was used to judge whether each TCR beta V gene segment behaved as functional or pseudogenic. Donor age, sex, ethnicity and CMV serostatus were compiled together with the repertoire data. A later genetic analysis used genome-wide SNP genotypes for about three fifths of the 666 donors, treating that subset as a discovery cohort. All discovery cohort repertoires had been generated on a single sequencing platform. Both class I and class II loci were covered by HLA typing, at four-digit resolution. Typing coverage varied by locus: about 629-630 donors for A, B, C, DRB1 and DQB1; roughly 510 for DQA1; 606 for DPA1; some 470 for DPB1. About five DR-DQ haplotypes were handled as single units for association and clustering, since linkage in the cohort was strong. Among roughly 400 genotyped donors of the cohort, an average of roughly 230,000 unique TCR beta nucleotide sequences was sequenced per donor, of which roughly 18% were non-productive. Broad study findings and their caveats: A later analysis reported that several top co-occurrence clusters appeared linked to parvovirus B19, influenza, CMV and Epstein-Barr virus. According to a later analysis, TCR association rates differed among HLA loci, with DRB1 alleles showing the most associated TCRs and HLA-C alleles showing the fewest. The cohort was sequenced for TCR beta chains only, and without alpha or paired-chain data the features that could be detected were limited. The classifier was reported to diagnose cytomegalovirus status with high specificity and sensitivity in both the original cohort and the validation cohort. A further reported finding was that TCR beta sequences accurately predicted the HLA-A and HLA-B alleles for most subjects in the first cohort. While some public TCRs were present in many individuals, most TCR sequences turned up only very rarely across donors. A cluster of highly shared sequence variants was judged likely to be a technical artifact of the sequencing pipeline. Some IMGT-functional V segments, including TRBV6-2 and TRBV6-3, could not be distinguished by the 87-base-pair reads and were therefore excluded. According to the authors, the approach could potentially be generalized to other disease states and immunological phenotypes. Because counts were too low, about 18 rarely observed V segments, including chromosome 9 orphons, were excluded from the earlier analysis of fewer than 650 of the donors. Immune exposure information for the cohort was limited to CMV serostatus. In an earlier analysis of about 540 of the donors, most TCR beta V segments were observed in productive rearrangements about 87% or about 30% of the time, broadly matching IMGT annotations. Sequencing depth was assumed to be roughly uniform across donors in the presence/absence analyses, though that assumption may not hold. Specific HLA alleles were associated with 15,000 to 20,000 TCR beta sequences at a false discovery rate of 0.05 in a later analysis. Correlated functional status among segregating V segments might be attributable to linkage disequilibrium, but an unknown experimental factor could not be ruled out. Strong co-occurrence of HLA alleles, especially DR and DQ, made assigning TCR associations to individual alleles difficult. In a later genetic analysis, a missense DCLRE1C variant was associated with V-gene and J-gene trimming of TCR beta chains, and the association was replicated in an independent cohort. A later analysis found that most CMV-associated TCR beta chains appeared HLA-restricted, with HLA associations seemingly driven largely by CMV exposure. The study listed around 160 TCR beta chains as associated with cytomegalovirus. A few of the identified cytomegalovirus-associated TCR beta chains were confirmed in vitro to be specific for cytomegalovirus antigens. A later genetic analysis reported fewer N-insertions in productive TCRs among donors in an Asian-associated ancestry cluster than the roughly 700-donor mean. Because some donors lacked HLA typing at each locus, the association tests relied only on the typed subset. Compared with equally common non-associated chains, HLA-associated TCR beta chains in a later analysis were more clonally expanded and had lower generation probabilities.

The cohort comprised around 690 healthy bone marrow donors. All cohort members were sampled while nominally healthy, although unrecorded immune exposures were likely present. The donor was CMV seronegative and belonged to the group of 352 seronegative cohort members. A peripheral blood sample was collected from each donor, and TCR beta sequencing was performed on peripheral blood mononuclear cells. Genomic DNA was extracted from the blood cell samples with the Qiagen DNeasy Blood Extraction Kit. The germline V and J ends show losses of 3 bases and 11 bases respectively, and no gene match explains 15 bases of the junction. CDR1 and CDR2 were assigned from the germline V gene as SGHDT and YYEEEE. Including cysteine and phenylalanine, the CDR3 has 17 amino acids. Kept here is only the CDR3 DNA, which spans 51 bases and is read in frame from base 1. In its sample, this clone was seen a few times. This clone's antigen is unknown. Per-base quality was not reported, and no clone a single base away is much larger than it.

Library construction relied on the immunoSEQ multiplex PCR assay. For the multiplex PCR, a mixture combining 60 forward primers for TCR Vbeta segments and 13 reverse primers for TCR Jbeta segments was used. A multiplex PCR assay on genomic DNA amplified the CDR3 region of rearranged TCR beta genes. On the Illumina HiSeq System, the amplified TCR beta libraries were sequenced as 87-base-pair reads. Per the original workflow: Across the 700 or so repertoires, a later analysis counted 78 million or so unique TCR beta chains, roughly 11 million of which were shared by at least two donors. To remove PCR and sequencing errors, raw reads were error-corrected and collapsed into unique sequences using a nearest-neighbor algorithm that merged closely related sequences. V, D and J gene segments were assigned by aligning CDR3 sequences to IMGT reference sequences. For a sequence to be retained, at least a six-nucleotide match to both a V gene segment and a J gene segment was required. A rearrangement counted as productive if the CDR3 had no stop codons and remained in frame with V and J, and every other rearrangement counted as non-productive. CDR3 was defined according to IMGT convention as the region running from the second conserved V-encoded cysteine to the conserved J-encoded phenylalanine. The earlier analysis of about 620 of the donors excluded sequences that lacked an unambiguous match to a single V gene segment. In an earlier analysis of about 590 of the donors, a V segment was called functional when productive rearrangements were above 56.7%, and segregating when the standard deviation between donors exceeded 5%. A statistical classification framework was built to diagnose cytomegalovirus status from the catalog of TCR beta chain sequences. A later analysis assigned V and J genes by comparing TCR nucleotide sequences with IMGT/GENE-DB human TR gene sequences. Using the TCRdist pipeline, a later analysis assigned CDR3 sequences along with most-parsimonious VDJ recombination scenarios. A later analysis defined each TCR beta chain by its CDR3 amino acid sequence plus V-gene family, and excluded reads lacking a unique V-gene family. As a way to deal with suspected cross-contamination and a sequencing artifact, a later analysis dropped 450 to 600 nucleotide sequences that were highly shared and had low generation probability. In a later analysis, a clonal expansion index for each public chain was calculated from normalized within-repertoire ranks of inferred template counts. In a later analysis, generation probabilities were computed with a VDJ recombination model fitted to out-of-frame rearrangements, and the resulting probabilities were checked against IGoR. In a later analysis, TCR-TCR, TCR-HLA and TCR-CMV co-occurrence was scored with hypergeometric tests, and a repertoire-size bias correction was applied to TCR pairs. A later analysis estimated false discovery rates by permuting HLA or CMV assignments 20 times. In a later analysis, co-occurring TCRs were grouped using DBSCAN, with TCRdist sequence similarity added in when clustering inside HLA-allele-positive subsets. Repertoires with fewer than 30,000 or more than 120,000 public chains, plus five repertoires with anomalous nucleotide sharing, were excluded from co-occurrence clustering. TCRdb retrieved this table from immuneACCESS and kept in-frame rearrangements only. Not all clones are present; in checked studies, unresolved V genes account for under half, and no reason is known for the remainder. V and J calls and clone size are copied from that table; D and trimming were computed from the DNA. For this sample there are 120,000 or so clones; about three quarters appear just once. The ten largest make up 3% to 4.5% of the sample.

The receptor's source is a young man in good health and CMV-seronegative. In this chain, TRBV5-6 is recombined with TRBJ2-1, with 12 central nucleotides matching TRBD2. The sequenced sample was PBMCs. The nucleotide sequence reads TGTGCCAGCAGCTGGAGGGGAACTAGCGGGGGGTTTAGGAAGCAGTTCTTC. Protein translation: CASSWRGTSGGFRKQFF.